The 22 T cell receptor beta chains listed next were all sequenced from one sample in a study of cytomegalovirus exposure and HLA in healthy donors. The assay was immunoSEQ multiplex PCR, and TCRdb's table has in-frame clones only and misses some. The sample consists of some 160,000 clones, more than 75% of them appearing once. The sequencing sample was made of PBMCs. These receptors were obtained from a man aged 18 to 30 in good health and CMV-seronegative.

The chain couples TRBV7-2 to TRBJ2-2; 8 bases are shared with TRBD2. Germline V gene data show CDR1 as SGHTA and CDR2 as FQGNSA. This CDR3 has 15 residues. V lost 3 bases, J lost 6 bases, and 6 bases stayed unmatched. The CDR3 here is CASSLAGGGPGELFF. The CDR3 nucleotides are TGTGCCAGCAGCTTGGCCGGGGGGGGACCCGGGGAGCTGTTTTTT. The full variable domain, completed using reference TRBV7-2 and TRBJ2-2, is GAGVSQSPSNKVTEKGKDVELRCDPISGHTALYWYRQSLGQGLEFLIYFQGNSAPDKSGLPSDRFSAERTGGSVSTLTIQRTQQEDSAVYLCASSLAGGGPGELFFGEGSRLTVL.

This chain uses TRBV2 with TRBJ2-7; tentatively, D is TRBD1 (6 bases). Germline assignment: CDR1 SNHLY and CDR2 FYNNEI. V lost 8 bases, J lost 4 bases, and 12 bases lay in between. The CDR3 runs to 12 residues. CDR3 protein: CASRDRTYEQYF. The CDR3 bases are TGTGCCAGCCGCGACAGGACTTACGAGCAGTACTTC.

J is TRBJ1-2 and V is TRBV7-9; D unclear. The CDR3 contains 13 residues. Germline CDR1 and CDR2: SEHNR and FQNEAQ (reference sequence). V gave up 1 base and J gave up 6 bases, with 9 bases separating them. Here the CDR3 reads CASSLGFEDGYTF. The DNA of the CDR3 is TGTGCCAGCAGCTTAGGCTTTGAGGATGGCTACACCTTC.

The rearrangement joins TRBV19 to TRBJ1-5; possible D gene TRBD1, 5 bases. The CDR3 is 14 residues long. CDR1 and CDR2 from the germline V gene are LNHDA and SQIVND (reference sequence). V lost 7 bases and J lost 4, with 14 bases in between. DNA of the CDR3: TGTGCCAGTACCCCCCGGGGGAGTAATCAGCCCCAGCATTTT. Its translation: CASTPRGSNQPQHF.

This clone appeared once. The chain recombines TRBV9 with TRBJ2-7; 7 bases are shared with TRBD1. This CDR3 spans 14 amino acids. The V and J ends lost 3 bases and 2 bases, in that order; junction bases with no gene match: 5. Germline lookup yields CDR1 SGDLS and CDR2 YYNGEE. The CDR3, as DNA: TGTGCCAGCAGCGAGGGACAGATCCCCTACGAGCAGTACTTC. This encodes CASSEGQIPYEQYF. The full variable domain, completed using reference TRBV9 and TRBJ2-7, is DSGVTQTPKHLITATGQRVTLRCSPRSGDLSVYWYQQSLDQGLQFLIQYYNGEERAKGNILERFSAQQFPDLHSELNLSSLELGDSALYFCASSEGQIPYEQYFGPGTRLTVT.

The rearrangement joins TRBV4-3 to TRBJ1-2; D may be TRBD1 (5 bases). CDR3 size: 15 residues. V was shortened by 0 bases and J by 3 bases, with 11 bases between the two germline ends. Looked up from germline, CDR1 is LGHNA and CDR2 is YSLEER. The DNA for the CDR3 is TGCGCCAGCAGCCAAGATTCAGGGCTGCACTATGGCTACACCTTC. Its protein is CASSQDSGLHYGYTF.

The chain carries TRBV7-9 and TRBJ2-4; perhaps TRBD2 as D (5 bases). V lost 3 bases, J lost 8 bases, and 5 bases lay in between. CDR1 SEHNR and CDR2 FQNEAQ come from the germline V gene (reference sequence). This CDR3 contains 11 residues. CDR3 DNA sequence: TGTGCCAGCAGCTTGGAGGACATTCAGTACTTC. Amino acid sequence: CASSLEDIQYF.

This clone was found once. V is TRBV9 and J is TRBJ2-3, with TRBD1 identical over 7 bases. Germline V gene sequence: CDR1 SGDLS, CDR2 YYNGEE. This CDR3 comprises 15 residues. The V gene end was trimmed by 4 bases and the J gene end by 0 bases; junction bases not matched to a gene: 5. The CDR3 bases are TGTGCCAGCAGCTCAGGGGGATCTAGCACAGATACGCAGTATTTT. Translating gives CASSSGGSSTDTQYF.

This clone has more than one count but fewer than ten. As DNA, the CDR3 is TGTGCCAGCAGTCGAGAAAAAGGGGCCCAAGAGACCCAGTACTTC. It codes for CASSREKGAQETQYF. The V and J genes are TRBV6-4 and TRBJ2-5; TRBD1 might be the D (5 bases). The CDR3 is 15 residues long. Deletions cut 5 bases from V and 1 base from J, with 14 bases between. The germline V gene has CDR1 MRHNA and CDR2 SNTAGT.

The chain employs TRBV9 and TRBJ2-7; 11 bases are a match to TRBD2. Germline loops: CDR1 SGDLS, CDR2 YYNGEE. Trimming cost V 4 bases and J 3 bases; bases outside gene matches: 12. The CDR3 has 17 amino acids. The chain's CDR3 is CASSPHGGTSGNYEQYF. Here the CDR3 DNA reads TGTGCCAGCAGCCCCCATGGGGGGACTAGCGGTAACTACGAGCAGTACTTC.

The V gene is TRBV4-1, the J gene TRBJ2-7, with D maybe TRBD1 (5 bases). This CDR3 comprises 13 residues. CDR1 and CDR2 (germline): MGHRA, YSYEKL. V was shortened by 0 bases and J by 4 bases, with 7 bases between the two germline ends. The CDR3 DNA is TGCGCCAGCAGCCAAGACCAGGGTTACGAGCAGTACTTC. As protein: CASSQDQGYEQYF.

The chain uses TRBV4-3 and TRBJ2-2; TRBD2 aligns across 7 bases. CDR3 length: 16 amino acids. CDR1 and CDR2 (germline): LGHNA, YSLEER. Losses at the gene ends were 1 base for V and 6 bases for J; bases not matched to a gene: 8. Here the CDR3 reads CASSQVAGRAAGELFF. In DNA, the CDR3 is TGCGCCAGCAGCCAAGTCGCGGGGAGGGCGGCCGGGGAGCTGTTTTTT.

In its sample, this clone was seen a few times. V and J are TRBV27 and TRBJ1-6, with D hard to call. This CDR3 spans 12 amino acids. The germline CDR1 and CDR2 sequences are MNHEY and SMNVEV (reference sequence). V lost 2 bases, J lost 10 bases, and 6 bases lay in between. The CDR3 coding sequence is TGTGCCAGCAGTTTAGGAGCGTCACCCCTCCACTTT. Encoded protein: CASSLGASPLHF.

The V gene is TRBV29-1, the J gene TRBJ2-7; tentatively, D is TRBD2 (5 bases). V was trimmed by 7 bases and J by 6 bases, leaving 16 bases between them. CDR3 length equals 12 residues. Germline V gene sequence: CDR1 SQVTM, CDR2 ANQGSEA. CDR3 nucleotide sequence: TGCAGCGCTAGCACGGGCGGAGGCGAGCAGTACGTC. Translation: CSASTGGGEQYV.

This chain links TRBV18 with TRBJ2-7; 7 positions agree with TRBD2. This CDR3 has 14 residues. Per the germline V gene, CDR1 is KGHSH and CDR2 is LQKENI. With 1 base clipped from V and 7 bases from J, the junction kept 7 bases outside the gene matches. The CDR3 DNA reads TGTGCCAGCTCACCACGCCGGGACGGGGGGGAGCAGTACGTC. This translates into CASSPRRDGGEQYV.

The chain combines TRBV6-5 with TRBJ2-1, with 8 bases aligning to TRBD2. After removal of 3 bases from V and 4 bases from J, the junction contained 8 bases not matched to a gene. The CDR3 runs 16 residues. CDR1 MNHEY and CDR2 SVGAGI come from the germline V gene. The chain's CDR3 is CASSYYSSGSYNEQFF. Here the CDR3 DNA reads TGTGCCAGCAGTTATTATTCGAGCGGGAGTTACAATGAGCAGTTCTTC.

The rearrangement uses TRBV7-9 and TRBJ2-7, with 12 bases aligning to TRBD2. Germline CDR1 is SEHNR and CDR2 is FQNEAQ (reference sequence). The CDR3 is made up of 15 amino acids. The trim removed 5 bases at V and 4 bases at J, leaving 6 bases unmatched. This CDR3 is CASSQRLAGEYEQYF. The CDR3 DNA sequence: TGTGCCAGCAGCCAGCGACTAGCGGGAGAGTACGAGCAGTACTTC.

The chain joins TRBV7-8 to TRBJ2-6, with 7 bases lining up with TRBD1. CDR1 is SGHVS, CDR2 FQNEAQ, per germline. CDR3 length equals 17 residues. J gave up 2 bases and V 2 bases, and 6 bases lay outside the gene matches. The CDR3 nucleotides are TGTGCCAGCAGCTTACCGGGGCAGGGGGCTGGGGCCAACGTCCTGACTTTC. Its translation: CASSLPGQGAGANVLTF.

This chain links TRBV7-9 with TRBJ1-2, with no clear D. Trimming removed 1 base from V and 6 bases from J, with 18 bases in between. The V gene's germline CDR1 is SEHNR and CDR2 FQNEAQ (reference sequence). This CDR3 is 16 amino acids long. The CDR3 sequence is CASSLDLRPGKNGYTF. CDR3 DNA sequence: TGTGCCAGCAGCTTAGACCTAAGACCGGGGAAGAATGGCTACACCTTC.

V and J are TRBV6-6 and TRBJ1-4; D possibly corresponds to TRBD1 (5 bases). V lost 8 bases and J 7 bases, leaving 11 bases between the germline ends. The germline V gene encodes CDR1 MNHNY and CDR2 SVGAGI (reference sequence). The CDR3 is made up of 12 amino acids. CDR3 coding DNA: TGTGCCAGCGAAGGGGTCAGTGAAAAACTGTTTTTT. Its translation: CASEGVSEKLFF.

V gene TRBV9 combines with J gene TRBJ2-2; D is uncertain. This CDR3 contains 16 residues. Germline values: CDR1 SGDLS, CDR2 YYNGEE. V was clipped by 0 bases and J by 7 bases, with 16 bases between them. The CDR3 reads CASSVGNSRFGGELFF. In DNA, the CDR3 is TGTGCCAGCAGCGTAGGAAACTCCCGTTTTGGCGGGGAGCTGTTTTTT.

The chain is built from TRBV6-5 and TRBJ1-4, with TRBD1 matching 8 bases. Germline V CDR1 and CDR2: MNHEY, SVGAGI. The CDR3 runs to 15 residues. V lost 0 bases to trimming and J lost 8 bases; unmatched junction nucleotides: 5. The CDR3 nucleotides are TGTGCCAGCAGTTACTCGACAGGGGATGAAGAAAAACTGTTTTTT. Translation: CASSYSTGDEEKLFF.